This paragraph covers one T cell receptor beta chain sequence. Its specificity is unknown. The entry originates in a study of T-cell memory formation after mild COVID-19. Study at large: The TCR clusters were mostly specific to one donor.

General study points: Contracting clones, day 15 to 85, had balanced CD4/CD8, and later expanders favored CD4+. Confirmation was lacking for SARS-CoV-2 specificity of second-wave clones that peaked on day 37.

Germline CDR1 SGHRS, CDR2 YFSETQ. There are 15 residues in the CDR3. The trim removed 0 bases at V and 4 bases at J, leaving 5 bases unmatched. Using its own MiXCR run on the 5' RACE reads, TCRdb lists one record per CDR3 protein. The table records hundreds of thousands of distinct CDR3 sequences, roughly 25% of them present only once. The source is an adult woman who had mild COVID-19 (a few samples of this study predate the infection). Cell type and time point are not known. The specimen was PBMCs or a T cell subset sorted from them (not recorded which). The genes are TRBV5-1 and TRBJ2-3; 7 bases agree with TRBD1. The CDR3 sequence: CASSLARQGADTQYF. CDR3 nucleotides: TGCGCCAGCAGCTTGGCACGGCAGGGGGCAGATACGCAGTATTTT.